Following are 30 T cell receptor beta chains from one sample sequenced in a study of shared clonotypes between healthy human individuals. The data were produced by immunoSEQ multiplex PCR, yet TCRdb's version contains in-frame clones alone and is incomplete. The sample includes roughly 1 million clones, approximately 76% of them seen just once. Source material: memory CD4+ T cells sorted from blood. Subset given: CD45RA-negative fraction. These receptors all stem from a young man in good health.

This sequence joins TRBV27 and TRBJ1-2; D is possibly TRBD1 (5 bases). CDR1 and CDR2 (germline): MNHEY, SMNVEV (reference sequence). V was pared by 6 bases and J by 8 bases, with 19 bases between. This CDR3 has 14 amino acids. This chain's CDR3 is CASSPNQGLGGYTF. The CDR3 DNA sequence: TGTGCCAGCAGCCCGAATCAGGGTCTGGGCGGCTACACCTTC.

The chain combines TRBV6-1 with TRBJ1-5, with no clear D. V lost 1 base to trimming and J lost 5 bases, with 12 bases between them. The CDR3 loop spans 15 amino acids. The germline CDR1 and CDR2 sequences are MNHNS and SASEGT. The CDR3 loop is CASSEGDRADQPQHF. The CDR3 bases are TGTGCCAGCAGTGAAGGCGACCGCGCGGATCAGCCCCAGCATTTT.

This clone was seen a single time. The CDR3 loop reads CASSRESARGEKLFF. The CDR3 nucleotides read TGTGCCAGCAGCAGAGAGTCCGCCCGTGGTGAAAAACTGTTTTTT. The V call is TRBV11-2, the J call TRBJ1-4; D gene uncertain. Germline V gene data show CDR1 as SGHAT and CDR2 as FQNNGV. This CDR3 has 15 amino acids. Trimming shortened V by 5 bases and J by 7 bases, and 17 bases separated the two germline ends.

Here the CDR3 reads CASGQGWNGELFF. The CDR3 DNA reads as TGTGCCAGCGGACAGGGGTGGAACGGGGAGCTGTTTTTT. This chain uses TRBV6-6 with TRBJ2-2, with TRBD1 identical over 9 bases. This CDR3 comprises 13 residues. Unmatched junction bases numbered 5, after V lost 8 bases and J lost 7 bases. Germline V gene lookup returns CDR1 MNHNY and CDR2 SVGAGI (reference sequence).

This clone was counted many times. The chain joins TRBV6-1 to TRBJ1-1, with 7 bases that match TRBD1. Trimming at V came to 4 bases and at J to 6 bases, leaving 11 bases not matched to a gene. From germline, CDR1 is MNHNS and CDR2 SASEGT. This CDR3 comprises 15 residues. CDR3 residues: CASSAYNPDRAEAFF. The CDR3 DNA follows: TGTGCCAGCAGTGCATATAACCCTGACAGGGCTGAAGCTTTCTTT.

The CDR3 bases are TGTGCCTGGAGTGCCAGCCTGGGGACTGAAGCTTTCTTT. Translation: CAWSASLGTEAFF. The rearrangement joins TRBV30 to TRBJ1-1; unclear D gene. Germline V gene data show CDR1 as GTSNPN and CDR2 as SVGIG (reference sequence). V lost 1 base to trimming and J lost 5 bases, with 11 bases between them. This CDR3 region has 13 residues. Based on the CDR3 plus reference TRBV30 and TRBJ1-1, the full variable domain is SQTIHQWPATLVQPVGSPLSLECTVEGTSNPNLYWYRQAAGRGLQLLFYSVGIGQISSEVPQNLSASRPQDRQFILSSKKLLLSDSGFYLCAWSASLGTEAFFGQGTRLTVV.

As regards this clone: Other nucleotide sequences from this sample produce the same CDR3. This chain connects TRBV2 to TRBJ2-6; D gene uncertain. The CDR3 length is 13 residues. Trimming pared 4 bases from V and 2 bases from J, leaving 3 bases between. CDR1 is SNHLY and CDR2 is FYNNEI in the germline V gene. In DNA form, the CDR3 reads TGTGCCAGCAGTGGGCCTGGGGCCAACGTCCTGACTTTC. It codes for CASSGPGANVLTF.

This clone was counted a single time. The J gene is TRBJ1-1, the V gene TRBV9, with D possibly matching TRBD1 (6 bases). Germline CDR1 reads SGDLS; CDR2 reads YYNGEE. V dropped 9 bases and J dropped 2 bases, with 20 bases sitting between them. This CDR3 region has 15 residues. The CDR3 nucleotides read TGTGCCATTCAAGCCTGGGACACTCAAAACACTGAAGCTTTCTTT. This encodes CAIQAWDTQNTEAFF.

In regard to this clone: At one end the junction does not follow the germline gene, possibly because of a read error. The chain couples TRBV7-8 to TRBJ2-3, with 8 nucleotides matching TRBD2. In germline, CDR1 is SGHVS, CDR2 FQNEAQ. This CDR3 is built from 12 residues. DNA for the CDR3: TGTGCCAGCAGATTAGCGGGGGATACGCAGTATTTT. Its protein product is CASRLAGDTQYF.

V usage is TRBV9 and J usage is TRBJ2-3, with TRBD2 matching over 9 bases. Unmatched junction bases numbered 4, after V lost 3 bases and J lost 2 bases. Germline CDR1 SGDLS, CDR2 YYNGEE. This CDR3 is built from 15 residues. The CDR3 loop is CASSASGADTDTQYF. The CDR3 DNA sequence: TGTGCCAGCAGCGCTAGCGGGGCCGACACAGATACGCAGTATTTT.

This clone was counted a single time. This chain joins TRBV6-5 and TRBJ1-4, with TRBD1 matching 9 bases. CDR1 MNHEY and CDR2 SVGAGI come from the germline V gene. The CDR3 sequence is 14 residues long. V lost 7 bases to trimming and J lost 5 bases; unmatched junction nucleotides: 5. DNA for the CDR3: TGTGCCAGCAAAAGACAGGGGGGGAATGAAAAACTGTTTTTT. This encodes CASKRQGGNEKLFF.

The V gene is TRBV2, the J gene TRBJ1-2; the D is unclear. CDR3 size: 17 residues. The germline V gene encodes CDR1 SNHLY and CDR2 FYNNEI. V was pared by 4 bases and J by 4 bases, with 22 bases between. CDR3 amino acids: CASSVSAEAHVSYGYTF. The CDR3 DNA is TGTGCCAGCAGTGTTTCGGCAGAAGCCCATGTAAGCTATGGCTACACCTTC.

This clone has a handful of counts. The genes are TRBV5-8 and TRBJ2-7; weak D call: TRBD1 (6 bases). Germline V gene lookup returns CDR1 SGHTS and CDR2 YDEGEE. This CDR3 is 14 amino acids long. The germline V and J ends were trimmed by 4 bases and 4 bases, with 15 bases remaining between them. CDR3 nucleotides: TGTGCCAGCAGCGCTACAGGGATGTTGTACGAGCAGTACTTC. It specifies CASSATGMLYEQYF.

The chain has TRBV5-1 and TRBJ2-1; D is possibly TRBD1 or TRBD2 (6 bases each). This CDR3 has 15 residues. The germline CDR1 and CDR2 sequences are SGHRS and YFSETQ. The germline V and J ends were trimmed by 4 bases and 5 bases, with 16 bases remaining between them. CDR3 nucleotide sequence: TGCGCCAGCAGCCCTGGAGGGGGTCGGGACAATGAGCAGTTCTTC. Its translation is CASSPGGGRDNEQFF.

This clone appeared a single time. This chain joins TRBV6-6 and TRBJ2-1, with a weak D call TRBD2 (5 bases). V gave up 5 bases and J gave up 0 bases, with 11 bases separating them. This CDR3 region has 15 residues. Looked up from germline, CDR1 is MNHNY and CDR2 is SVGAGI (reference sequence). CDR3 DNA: TGTGCCAGCAGTCAAAACGCGGGCTCCTACAATGAGCAGTTCTTC. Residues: CASSQNAGSYNEQFF.

CDR3 region: CASRQGESQPQHF. CDR3 DNA sequence: TGCGCCAGCCGGCAGGGGGAATCTCAGCCCCAGCATTTT. The J gene is TRBJ1-5, the V gene TRBV10-2, with 7 bases identical to TRBD1. Germline V CDR1 and CDR2: WSHSY, SAAADI. There are 13 residues in the CDR3. J lost 6 bases, V lost 8 bases, and 7 bases had no gene match.

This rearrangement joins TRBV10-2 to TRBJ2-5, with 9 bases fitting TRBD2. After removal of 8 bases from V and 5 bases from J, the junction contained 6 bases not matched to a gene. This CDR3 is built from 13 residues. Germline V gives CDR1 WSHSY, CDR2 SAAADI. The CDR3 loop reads CASRPSGTETQYF. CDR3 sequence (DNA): TGCGCCAGCCGTCCTAGCGGGACGGAGACCCAGTACTTC.

The DNA of the CDR3 is TGTGCCAGCACTCGCACGGGGGCAGATGGCTACACCTTC. It encodes CASTRTGADGYTF. The rearrangement links TRBV6-5 to TRBJ1-2, with D possibly TRBD1 on 6 matching bases. There are 13 residues in the CDR3. Germline values: CDR1 MNHEY, CDR2 SVGAGI. V was clipped by 7 bases and J by 6 bases, with 15 bases between them.

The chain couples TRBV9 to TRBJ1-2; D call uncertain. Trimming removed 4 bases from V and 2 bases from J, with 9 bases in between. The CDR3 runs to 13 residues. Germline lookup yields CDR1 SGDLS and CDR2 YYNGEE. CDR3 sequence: CASSPNANYGYTF. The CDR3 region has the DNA TGTGCCAGCAGCCCGAACGCAAACTATGGCTACACCTTC.

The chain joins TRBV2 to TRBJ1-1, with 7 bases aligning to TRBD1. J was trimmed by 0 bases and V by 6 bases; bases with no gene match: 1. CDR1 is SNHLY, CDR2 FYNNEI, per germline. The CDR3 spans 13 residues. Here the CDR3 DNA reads TGTGCCAGCAGGGGACAGATGAACACTGAAGCTTTCTTT. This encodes CASRGQMNTEAFF. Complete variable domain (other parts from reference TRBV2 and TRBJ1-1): EPEVTQTPSHQVTQMGQEVILRCVPISNHLYFYWYRQILGQKVEFLVSFYNNEISEKSEIFDDQFSVERPDGSNFTLKIRSTKLEDSAMYFCASRGQMNTEAFFGQGTRLTVV.

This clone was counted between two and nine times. This CDR3 reads CASSQDPGLARRAQYF. The CDR3 nucleotides are TGCGCCAGCAGCCAAGATCCGGGACTAGCCCGGAGGGCCCAGTACTTC. V gene TRBV4-1 combines with J gene TRBJ2-5; 9 bases line up with TRBD2. Germline V lookup: CDR1 MGHRA, CDR2 YSYEKL. CDR3 length equals 16 residues. J gave up 9 bases and V 0 bases, and 11 bases lay outside the gene matches.

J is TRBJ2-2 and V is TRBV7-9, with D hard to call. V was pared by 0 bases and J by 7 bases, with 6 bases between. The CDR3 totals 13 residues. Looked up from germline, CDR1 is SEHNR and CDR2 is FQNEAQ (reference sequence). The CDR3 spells CASSLALGGELFF. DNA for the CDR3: TGTGCCAGCAGCTTAGCCCTAGGCGGGGAGCTGTTTTTT.

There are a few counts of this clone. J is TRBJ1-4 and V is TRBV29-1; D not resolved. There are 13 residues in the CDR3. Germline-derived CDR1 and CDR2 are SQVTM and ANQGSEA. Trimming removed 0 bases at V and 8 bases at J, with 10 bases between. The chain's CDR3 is CSVEDLGREKLFF. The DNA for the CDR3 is TGCAGCGTTGAAGATCTGGGGAGGGAAAAACTGTTTTTT.

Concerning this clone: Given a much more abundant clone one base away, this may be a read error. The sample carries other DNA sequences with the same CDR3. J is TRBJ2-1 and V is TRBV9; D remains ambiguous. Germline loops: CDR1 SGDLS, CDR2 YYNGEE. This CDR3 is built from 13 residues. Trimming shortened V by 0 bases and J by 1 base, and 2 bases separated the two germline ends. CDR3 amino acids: CASSVASYNEQFF. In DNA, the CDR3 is TGTGCCAGCAGCGTAGCATCCTACAATGAGCAGTTCTTC.

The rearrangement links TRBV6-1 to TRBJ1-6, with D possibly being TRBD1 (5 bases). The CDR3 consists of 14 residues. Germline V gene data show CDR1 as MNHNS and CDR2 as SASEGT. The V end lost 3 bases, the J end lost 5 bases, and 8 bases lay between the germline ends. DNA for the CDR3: TGTGCCAGCAGTGAGTCAGGGAATAATTCACCCCTCCACTTT. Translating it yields CASSESGNNSPLHF.

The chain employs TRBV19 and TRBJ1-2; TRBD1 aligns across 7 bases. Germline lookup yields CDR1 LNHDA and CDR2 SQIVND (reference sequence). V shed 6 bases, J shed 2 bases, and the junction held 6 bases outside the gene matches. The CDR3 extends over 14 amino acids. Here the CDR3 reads CASRGEGQNYGYTF. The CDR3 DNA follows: TGTGCCAGTAGGGGGGAGGGACAGAACTATGGCTACACCTTC.

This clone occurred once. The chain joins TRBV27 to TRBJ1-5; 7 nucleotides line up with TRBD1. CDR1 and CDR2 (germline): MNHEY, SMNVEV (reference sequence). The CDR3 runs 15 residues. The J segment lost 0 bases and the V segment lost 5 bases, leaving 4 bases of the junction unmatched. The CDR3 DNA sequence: TGTGCCAGCAGTAAGACAGGGAATAGCAATCAGCCCCAGCATTTT. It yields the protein CASSKTGNSNQPQHF.

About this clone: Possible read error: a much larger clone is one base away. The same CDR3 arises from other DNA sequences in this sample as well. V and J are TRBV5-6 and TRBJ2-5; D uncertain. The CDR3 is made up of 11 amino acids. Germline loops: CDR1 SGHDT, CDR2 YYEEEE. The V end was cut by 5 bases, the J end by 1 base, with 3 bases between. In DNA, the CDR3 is TGTGCCAGCAGTCTCCAAGAGACCCAGTACTTC. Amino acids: CASSLQETQYF.

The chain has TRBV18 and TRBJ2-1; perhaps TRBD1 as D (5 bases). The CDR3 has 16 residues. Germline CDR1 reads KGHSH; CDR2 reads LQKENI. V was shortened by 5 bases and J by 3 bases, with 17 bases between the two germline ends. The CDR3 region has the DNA TGTGCCAGCTCATCAACAGGCGGTACTATCTACAATGAGCAGTTCTTC. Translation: CASSSTGGTIYNEQFF.

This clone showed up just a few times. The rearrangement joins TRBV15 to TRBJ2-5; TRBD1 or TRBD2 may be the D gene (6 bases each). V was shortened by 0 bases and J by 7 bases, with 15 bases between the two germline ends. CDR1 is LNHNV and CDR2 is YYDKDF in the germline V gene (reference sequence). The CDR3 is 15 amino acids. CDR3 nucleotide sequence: TGTGCCACCAGCAGAGATTTTCGTGAGGGGGGGACCCAGTACTTC. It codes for CATSRDFREGGTQYF. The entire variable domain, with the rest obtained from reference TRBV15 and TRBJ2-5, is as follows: DAMVIQNPRYQVTQFGKPVTLSCSQTLNHNVMYWYQQKSSQAPKLLFHYYDKDFNNEADTPDNFQSRRPNTSFCFLDIRSPGLGDTAMYLCATSRDFREGGTQYFGPGTRLLVL.